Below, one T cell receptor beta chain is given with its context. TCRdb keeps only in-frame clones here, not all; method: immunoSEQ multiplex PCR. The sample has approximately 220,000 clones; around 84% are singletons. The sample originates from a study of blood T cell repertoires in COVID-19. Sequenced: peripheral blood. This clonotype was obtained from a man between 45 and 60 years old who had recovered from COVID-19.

CDR3 region: CSVEVAGYEQYF. CDR3 coding DNA: TGCAGCGTTGAAGTGGCGGGATACGAGCAGTACTTC. The gene calls are TRBV29-1 and TRBJ2-7; weak D call: TRBD2 (6 bases). Germline V gene sequence: CDR1 SQVTM, CDR2 ANQGSEA. The CDR3 sequence is 12 residues long. The V gene lost 1 base and the J gene lost 4 bases, with 8 bases spanning the gap.